This entry lists 29 T cell receptor beta chains sequenced from one sample in a study of T-cell reconstitution after alpha-beta-depleted transplantation in children listed by TCRdb under 2016. Reading the label with the study, this specimen's treatment or condition is: allogeneic hematopoietic cell transplantation with graft depleted of TCRalphabeta T cells and CD19 B cells. Library method: PCR. Sequencing was performed on an Illumina HiSeq 2500. TCR library preparation used molecular barcoding, with unique molecular identifiers applied to normalize quantification of the TCRbeta repertoire. Using fastp at Q25 and MiXCR, TCRdb reprocessed the public reads and kept productive beta chains. When rows share a CDR3 protein, they turn into one entry using the most common DNA and genes. Present in this sample are about 580,000 distinct CDR3 sequences, 27% of which were seen just once. The ten largest make up under 45% of the sample.

The sequences come from PBMCs, collected before TCRalphabeta/CD19-depleted stem cell transplant. The receptor source for this set is a boy in the first two years of life with Wiskott-Aldrich syndrome, due to receive a stem cell transplant.

This clonotype was counted only a few times. In nucleotides, the CDR3 is TGTGCCAGCACCCCCACTGCGAGAAGCACAGATACGCAGTATTTT. Residues: CASTPTARSTDTQYF. This sequence joins TRBV27 and TRBJ2-3; D call uncertain. The V end lost 7 bases, the J end lost 0 bases, and 14 bases lay between the germline ends. The germline CDR1 and CDR2 sequences are MNHEY and SMNVEV (reference sequence). CDR3 length: 15 amino acids.

V is TRBV12-3 or TRBV12-4 and J is TRBJ2-3; a weak D match, TRBD2 (6 bases). Trimming stripped 3 bases from V and 2 bases from J, with 15 bases between. The CDR3 consists of 16 residues. The CDR3 region has the DNA TGTGCCAGCAGTTTTGGCGGGACTGAAATCACAGATACGCAGTATTTT. This sequence encodes CASSFGGTEITDTQYF.

The V gene is TRBV20-1, the J gene TRBJ2-7, with D hard to call. The CDR3 totals 13 residues. The V and J ends lost 2 bases and 2 bases respectively, with 10 bases between them. Per germline, CDR1 DFQATT and CDR2 SNEGSKA (reference sequence). CDR3 residues: CSARRLVAYEQYF. Here the CDR3 DNA reads TGCAGTGCTAGACGTCTAGTCGCCTACGAGCAGTACTTC.

The chain couples TRBV12-3 or TRBV12-4 to TRBJ2-7; D possibly uses TRBD1 or TRBD2 (6 bases each). CDR3 length equals 14 residues. Trimming cost V 5 bases and J 4 bases, with 15 bases left between them. CDR3 in amino acids: CASSLLGGHYEQYF. The CDR3 DNA sequence: TGTGCCAGCAGTCTCCTCGGGGGCCATTACGAGCAGTACTTC.

This clonotype has a handful of counts. The V and J genes are TRBV18 and TRBJ2-5; no definite D call. Germline values: CDR1 KGHSH, CDR2 LQKENI. V dropped 0 bases and J dropped 5 bases, with 4 bases sitting between them. This CDR3 spans 12 amino acids. The CDR3, as DNA: TGTGCCAGCTCACCACCGGACGAGACCCAGTACTTC. This gives the protein CASSPPDETQYF.

This clonotype has only a few counts. The chain joins TRBV12-3 or TRBV12-4 to TRBJ2-1, with a tentative D call TRBD2 (5 bases). CDR3 length equals 14 residues. Trimming shortened V by 5 bases and J by 3 bases, and 11 bases separated the two germline ends. The CDR3 region is CASSTEGDYNEQFF. CDR3 DNA sequence: TGTGCCAGCAGTACCGAGGGAGACTACAATGAGCAGTTCTTC.

The chain is built from TRBV5-6 and TRBJ2-1; TRBD2 aligns across 10 bases. This CDR3 has 16 residues. The trim removed 4 bases at V and 7 bases at J, leaving 11 bases unmatched. Germline assignment: CDR1 SGHDT and CDR2 YYEEEE. In DNA, the CDR3 is TGTGCCAGCAGCCCGGCTAGCGGGAGTTGGGGAAATGAGCAGTTCTTC. Amino acid sequence: CASSPASGSWGNEQFF.

The chain has TRBV18 and TRBJ2-6, with 9 bases lining up with TRBD1. This CDR3 is 17 amino acids long. Trimming took 4 bases from V and 2 from J; bases not matched to a gene: 6. From germline, CDR1 is KGHSH and CDR2 LQKENI. CDR3 DNA: TGTGCCAGCTCACAAGGAACAGGGGGCGCTGGGGCCAACGTCCTGACTTTC. This sequence encodes CASSQGTGGAGANVLTF.

The V call is TRBV24-1, the J call TRBJ2-3, with 9 bases aligning to TRBD2. The germline CDR1 and CDR2 sequences are KGHDR and SFDVKD. J was trimmed by 4 bases and V by 5 bases; bases with no gene match: 6. There are 15 residues in the CDR3. CDR3 coding DNA: TGTGCCACCAGTGTCGGGGGACTAGCAGCAGATACGCAGTATTTT. Translation: CATSVGGLAADTQYF.

This clonotype has only a few counts. This chain joins TRBV5-1 and TRBJ2-2, with TRBD1 as a possible D gene (5 bases). The CDR3 is 15 amino acids. Germline CDR1 is SGHRS and CDR2 is YFSETQ. Between the trimmed V and J ends, which lost 0 bases and 3 bases, there was a span of 9 bases. The CDR3 coding sequence is TGCGCCAGCAGCTTGGAGGGGTCCTACACCGGGGAGCTGTTTTTT. Its protein is CASSLEGSYTGELFF.

The chain uses TRBV7-9 and TRBJ2-5; 9 nucleotides line up with TRBD1. J gave up 9 bases and V 6 bases, and 8 bases lay outside the gene matches. The germline gives CDR1 SEHNR, CDR2 FQNEAQ (reference sequence). CDR3 size: 13 residues. CDR3 sequence: CASRPGQGVAQYF. CDR3 in DNA: TGTGCCAGCAGGCCGGGACAGGGCGTTGCCCAGTACTTC. The variable domain in full, with the rest retrieved from reference TRBV7-9 and TRBJ2-5, is DTGVSQNPRHKITKRGQNVTFRCDPISEHNRLYWYRQTLGQGPEFLTYFQNEAQLEKSRLLSDRFSAERPKGSFSTLEIQRTEQGDSAMYLCASRPGQGVAQYFGPGTRLLVL.

The chain employs TRBV7-2 and TRBJ2-1; D gene unclear. From germline, CDR1 is SGHTA and CDR2 FQGNSA. The V gene lost 7 bases and the J gene lost 0 bases, with 13 bases spanning the gap. The CDR3 is 15 amino acids. CDR3 bases: TGTGCCAGCAAGAGTGGAATCAGCTCCTACAATGAGCAGTTCTTC. This encodes CASKSGISSYNEQFF. The full variable domain, with the rest looked up from reference TRBV7-2 and TRBJ2-1, is GAGVSQSPSNKVTEKGKDVELRCDPISGHTALYWYRQSLGQGLEFLIYFQGNSAPDKSGLPSDRFSAERTGGSVSTLTIQRTQQEDSAVYLCASKSGISSYNEQFFGPGTRLTVL.

This clonotype was counted a few times. The chain links TRBV29-1 to TRBJ2-5; TRBD2 aligns across 7 bases. This CDR3 spans 12 amino acids. J was trimmed by 9 bases and V by 4 bases; bases with no gene match: 8. The germline gives CDR1 SQVTM, CDR2 ANQGSEA. The CDR3 is CSVGEREASQYF. CDR3 in DNA: TGCAGCGTTGGGGAACGGGAGGCATCCCAGTACTTC. Full variable domain (rest looked up from reference TRBV29-1 and TRBJ2-5): SAVISQKPSRDICQRGTSLTIQCQVDSQVTMMFWYRQQPGQSLTLIATANQGSEATYESGFVIDKFPISRPNLTFSTLTVSNMSPEDSSIYLCSVGEREASQYFGPGTRLLVL.

This sequence joins TRBV20-1 and TRBJ2-5, with D possibly matching TRBD2 (6 bases). Germline assignment: CDR1 DFQATT and CDR2 SNEGSKA (reference sequence). CDR3 length: 14 residues. V was trimmed by 6 bases and J by 5 bases, leaving 19 bases between them. CDR3 DNA: TGCAGTGCCACGGGGGAAGGGGCGCGGGAGACCCAGTACTTC. Translated, it gives CSATGEGARETQYF.

This clonotype was observed a handful of times. This chain joins TRBV7-8 and TRBJ2-2; 12 bases agree with TRBD2. Germline CDR1 reads SGHVS; CDR2 reads FQNEAQ. The CDR3 length is 18 residues. Unmatched junction bases numbered 7, after V lost 5 bases and J lost 0 bases. The CDR3 is CASSETSGRPANTGELFF. As DNA, the CDR3 is TGTGCCAGCAGCGAAACTAGCGGGAGGCCCGCGAACACCGGGGAGCTGTTTTTT.

This clonotype was observed a handful of times. The chain links TRBV5-1 to TRBJ2-1; the match to TRBD2 covers 14 bases. This CDR3 contains 18 residues. Germline CDR1 is SGHRS and CDR2 is YFSETQ. Trimming took 1 base from V and 7 from J; bases not matched to a gene: 10. The CDR3 coding sequence is TGCGCCAGCAGCTTGTTCCGGACTAGCGGGAGGAAGGTAAATGAGCAGTTCTTC. It codes for CASSLFRTSGRKVNEQFF.

This clonotype was detected a few times. This chain connects TRBV15 to TRBJ1-2; TRBD1 agrees at 7 bases. Per germline, CDR1 LNHNV and CDR2 YYDKDF (reference sequence). This CDR3 has 16 residues. Trimming took 0 bases from V and 1 from J; bases not matched to a gene: 5. The CDR3 loop is CATSRERQGFNYGYTF. The CDR3 DNA follows: TGTGCCACCAGCAGAGAAAGACAGGGATTTAACTATGGCTACACCTTC.

This clonotype was observed a few times. CDR3 region: CSAQDRVNSYEQYF. The CDR3 DNA follows: TGCAGTGCACAGGACAGGGTGAATTCGTACGAGCAGTACTTC. This chain links TRBV20-1 with TRBJ2-7; 8 bases are a match to TRBD1. This CDR3 is built from 14 residues. After removal of 6 bases from V and 4 bases from J, the junction contained 11 bases not matched to a gene. The V gene's germline CDR1 is DFQATT and CDR2 SNEGSKA (reference sequence).

Only a few counts were recorded for this clonotype. The chain uses TRBV11-2 and TRBJ2-5; TRBD2 matches at 8 bases. CDR3 size: 17 residues. Germline values: CDR1 SGHAT, CDR2 FQNNGV. J was trimmed by 0 bases and V by 4 bases; bases with no gene match: 10. The DNA for the CDR3 is TGTGCCAGCAGCTCGGGGGGGCCAGGGAGATACCAAGAGACCCAGTACTTC. It translates to CASSSGGPGRYQETQYF.

The rearrangement links TRBV6-2 or TRBV6-3 to TRBJ2-2, with 13 bases that match TRBD2. From germline, CDR1 is MNHEY and CDR2 SVGEGT. The CDR3 totals 16 residues. V dropped 8 bases and J dropped 5; count of bases not matched to a gene: 8. Here the CDR3 reads CASRLAGGVRTGELFF. CDR3 coding DNA: TGTGCCAGCCGACTAGCGGGAGGTGTACGGACCGGGGAGCTGTTTTTT.

The rearrangement links TRBV7-8 to TRBJ2-5; TRBD2 aligns across 7 bases. V lost 5 bases and J lost 3; bases outside the gene matches: 6. The CDR3 has 14 amino acids. Germline lookup yields CDR1 SGHVS and CDR2 FQNEAQ. CDR3 nucleotides: TGTGCCAGCAGCCCGATTGGGAGGGAAGAGACCCAGTACTTC. Encoded protein: CASSPIGREETQYF.

The chain joins TRBV20-1 to TRBJ2-3; 7 bases match TRBD2. CDR1 and CDR2 from the germline V gene are DFQATT and SNEGSKA (reference sequence). After removal of 1 base from V and 4 bases from J, the junction contained 14 bases not matched to a gene. The CDR3 extends over 17 amino acids. CDR3 in amino acids: CSARVVAGAGWADTQYF. As DNA, the CDR3 is TGCAGTGCTAGAGTCGTTGCGGGAGCGGGGTGGGCAGATACGCAGTATTTT.

The CDR3 DNA follows: TGTGCCAGCAGCCGACCTAGCGCTGGGGTTTACGAGCAGTACTTC. This encodes CASSRPSAGVYEQYF. V is TRBV11-2 and J is TRBJ2-7; TRBD2 is a possible D gene (6 bases). Germline CDR1 and CDR2: SGHAT and FQNNGV. The V end lost 5 bases, the J end lost 4 bases, and 18 bases lay between the germline ends. This CDR3 contains 15 residues.

This chain uses TRBV20-1 with TRBJ2-1; TRBD2 agrees at 8 bases. Germline assignment: CDR1 DFQATT and CDR2 SNEGSKA (reference sequence). J was trimmed by 0 bases and V by 6 bases; bases with no gene match: 16. This CDR3 is 18 amino acids long. For the CDR3, the DNA is TGCAGTGCCCGATTCGCGGGAGGTTTAGCGAGCTCCTACAATGAGCAGTTCTTC. Its translation: CSARFAGGLASSYNEQFF.

This clonotype was counted only a few times. The V call is TRBV29-1, the J call TRBJ2-1; D gene ambiguous. The CDR3 consists of 14 residues. Trimming removed 5 bases from V and 2 bases from J, with 13 bases in between. Germline V gives CDR1 SQVTM, CDR2 ANQGSEA. The CDR3 DNA sequence: TGCAGCGTTCGCCCCTCGCTAACCTACAATGAGCAGTTCTTC. Its translation is CSVRPSLTYNEQFF.

The rearrangement links TRBV4-1 to TRBJ1-1; D ambiguous. Germline V lookup: CDR1 MGHRA, CDR2 YSYEKL. Between the trimmed V and J ends, which lost 0 bases and 5 bases, there was a span of 13 bases. The CDR3 contains 15 residues. CDR3 nucleotide sequence: TGCGCCAGCAGCCAAGATGGAGACCGAGGGACTGAAGCTTTCTTT. Translating it yields CASSQDGDRGTEAFF.

This clonotype was found a few times. The DNA for the CDR3 is TGCAGTGCTCCGGACAGCCTTAATGAAAAACTGTTTTTT. As protein: CSAPDSLNEKLFF. The chain recombines TRBV20-1 with TRBJ1-4; possible D gene TRBD1, 6 bases. Trimming stripped 5 bases from V and 4 bases from J, with 11 bases between. CDR1 and CDR2 from the germline V gene are DFQATT and SNEGSKA (reference sequence). CDR3 size: 13 residues.

The chain links TRBV3-1 to TRBJ2-7; the D is unclear. There are 14 residues in the CDR3. Germline lookup yields CDR1 LGHDT and CDR2 YNNKEL (reference sequence). Trimming removed 4 bases from V and 1 base from J, with 11 bases in between. CDR3 in amino acids: CASSPDPWSYEQYF. DNA for the CDR3: TGTGCCAGCAGCCCTGATCCCTGGTCCTACGAGCAGTACTTC.

V usage is TRBV20-1 and J usage is TRBJ1-1; TRBD1 matches at 7 bases. Losses at the gene ends were 5 bases for V and 5 bases for J; bases not matched to a gene: 8. CDR3 length equals 13 residues. Germline-derived CDR1 and CDR2 are DFQATT and SNEGSKA (reference sequence). CDR3 loop: CSADRVMTTEAFF. In nucleotides, the CDR3 is TGCAGTGCTGACAGGGTTATGACGACTGAAGCTTTCTTT.